This record covers a single T cell receptor beta chain. The sample belongs to a study of cytomegalovirus exposure and HLA in healthy donors. PCR employed 60 Vbeta and 13 Jbeta primers. Assay: immunoSEQ multiplex PCR; the TCRdb copy retains only in-frame clones and omits some. The data show about 84,000 clones, 55% to 65% seen once. The germline gives CDR1 MNHEY, CDR2 SMNVEV (reference sequence). V lost 6 bases, J lost 6 bases, and 18 bases stayed unmatched. This CDR3 contains 17 residues. V and J are TRBV27 and TRBJ2-7; 9 bases fit TRBD2. Material: PBMCs. The clonotype comes from a woman in her forties in good health and CMV-seropositive. Here the CDR3 reads CASSRTDLGLARPEQYF. In DNA, the CDR3 is TGTGCCAGCAGCAGGACGGACTTGGGACTAGCTAGGCCCGAGCAGTACTTC.